Listed below are T cell receptor beta chains from one sample, sequenced in a study of OX40 agonist ivuxolimab in advanced cancers. Profiling relied on immunoSEQ multiplex PCR, and the TCRdb table lists in-frame clones only, not all of them. The table lists about 38,000 clones, roughly four fifths of them singletons. Here the sequenced sample was CD4+ or CD8+ T cells sorted from blood, taken in a trial of the OX40 agonist ivuxolimab. These receptors all stem from an adult with an advanced solid tumor such as melanoma, head and neck, liver or kidney cancer. CDR3s include the opening cysteine and the closing phenylalanine or tryptophan. Some rows have no size entry. The others give once, few or many, or a class for an expanded clone.

V gene: TRBV9
clone size: -
CDR3 protein: CASSDNRDSSYEQYF

V gene: TRBV19
clone size: -
CDR3 protein: CATTGVGPQHF

V gene: TRBV7-9
clone size: -
CDR3 protein: CASSLGGYEQFF

V gene: TRBV9
clone size: -
CDR3 protein: CASSLSGGAEKLFF

V gene: TRBV2
clone size: -
CDR3 protein: CASSRGTSNEQFF

V gene: TRBV7-2
clone size: -
CDR3 protein: CASSFQQGAPYEQYF

V gene: TRBV27
clone size: -
CDR3 protein: CASSSPGRGLSEQYF

V gene: TRBV7-2
clone size: -
CDR3 protein: CASSLGVVETQYF

V gene: TRBV5-6
clone size: -
CDR3 protein: CASSLYRNTEAFF

V gene: TRBV12-5
clone size: -
CDR3 protein: CASGSGAGANYGYTF

V gene: TRBV10-2
clone size: -
CDR3 protein: CASSDTGQGIYF

V gene: TRBV5-1
clone size: -
CDR3 protein: CASSLARGQVQETQYF

V gene: TRBV28
clone size: -
CDR3 protein: CASKLWTGDGYTF

V gene: TRBV9
clone size: -
CDR3 protein: CASSVAGAQETQYF

V gene: TRBV2
clone size: -
CDR3 protein: CASSDPDRKDSGNTIYF

V gene: TRBV6-1
clone size: few
CDR3 protein: CASRGANQPQHF

V gene: TRBV5-1
clone size: few
CDR3 protein: CASSYRGRFF

V gene: TRBV28
clone size: -
CDR3 protein: CASTQGKETQYF

V gene: TRBV5-1
clone size: -
CDR3 protein: CASSLDGTGASYNEQFF

V gene: TRBV5-1
clone size: few
CDR3 protein: CASSPRTGGREKLFF

V gene: TRBV6-1
clone size: -
CDR3 protein: CASRPNRGPRETQYF

V gene: TRBV18
clone size: -
CDR3 protein: CASSLDGTSGNTIYF

V gene: TRBV4-1
clone size: few
CDR3 protein: CASSQSGGVTGELFF

V gene: TRBV28
clone size: -
CDR3 protein: CASSPLPFAGQGYYEQYF

V gene: TRBV19
clone size: -
CDR3 protein: CASSFRVSNQPQHF

V gene: TRBV7-2
clone size: -
CDR3 protein: CASSFGGSTDTQYF

V gene: TRBV11-1
clone size: -
CDR3 protein: CASSSTAGNTIYF

V gene: TRBV29-1
clone size: once
CDR3 protein: CSVEGATSGSLDTQYF

V gene: TRBV9
clone size: -
CDR3 protein: CASSVGGQNTEAFF

V gene: TRBV7-9
clone size: -
CDR3 protein: CASSSPRRSRSSYEQYF

V gene: TRBV7-2
clone size: -
CDR3 protein: CASSSLTGKQETQYF

V gene: TRBV5-5
clone size: -
CDR3 protein: CASSLVGSGGLYEQYF

V gene: TRBV7-9
clone size: -
CDR3 protein: CASSSTSGGRTDTQYF

V gene: TRBV5-1
clone size: -
CDR3 protein: CASSLLQVMGNEQFF

V gene: TRBV11-3
clone size: -
CDR3 protein: CASSREAATNTGELFF

V gene: TRBV7-3
clone size: once
CDR3 protein: CASSTTGGTGELFF

V gene: TRBV11-2
clone size: once
CDR3 protein: CASSPSPRVILPYEQYF

V gene: TRBV7-2
clone size: -
CDR3 protein: CASSVPSGRARGELFF

V gene: TRBV6-4
clone size: -
CDR3 protein: CASSDSGTGELFF

V gene: TRBV7-3
clone size: -
CDR3 protein: CASSLGSTDTQYF

V gene: TRBV6-6
clone size: -
CDR3 protein: CASSYSTVEKLFF

V gene: TRBV13
clone size: -
CDR3 protein: CASSLVAGGSGGYTF